These 8 T cell receptor beta chains were sequenced from one sample in a study of blood T cell repertoires in COVID-19. Data came from immunoSEQ multiplex PCR; TCRdb stores just in-frame clones and leaves some out. The data hold tens of thousands of clones, with 75% to 90% observed a single time. Sequences were obtained from peripheral blood. These TCRs come from a human donor in a cohort sampled during active COVID-19.

V usage is TRBV4-1 and J usage is TRBJ2-7, with D maybe TRBD2 (6 bases). This CDR3 has 16 residues. V was clipped by 0 bases and J by 7 bases, with 19 bases between them. CDR1 MGHRA and CDR2 YSYEKL come from the germline V gene. The CDR3 bases are TGCGCCAGCAGCCAAGATTCGGCCCCCCTGGAGGGGGAGCAGTACTTC. Its translation is CASSQDSAPLEGEQYF.

This clone was recorded a few times. V gene TRBV7-9 combines with J gene TRBJ2-3, with 10 bases fitting TRBD2. V lost 5 bases and J lost 1; bases outside the gene matches: 15. The CDR3 has 19 amino acids. Per germline, CDR1 SEHNR and CDR2 FQNEAQ (reference sequence). This CDR3 reads CASSHLSASGRLGTDTQYF. CDR3 sequence (DNA): TGTGCCAGCAGCCATTTGTCGGCTAGCGGGAGACTAGGCACAGATACGCAGTATTTT.

The J gene is TRBJ1-3, the V gene TRBV9; 7 positions agree with TRBD1. Trimming took 4 bases from V and 3 from J; bases not matched to a gene: 7. Germline V gives CDR1 SGDLS, CDR2 YYNGEE. This CDR3 is built from 15 residues. The CDR3 DNA is TGTGCCAGCAGCCCAGACAGGGTCGGTGGAAACACCATATATTTT. Its protein product is CASSPDRVGGNTIYF.

V is TRBV6-2 or TRBV6-3 and J is TRBJ2-1; 12 bases fit TRBD2. CDR1 and CDR2 from the germline V gene are MNHEY and SVGEGT. Unmatched junction bases numbered 2, after V lost 0 bases and J lost 5 bases. This CDR3 contains 16 residues. CDR3 nucleotides: TGTGCCAGCAGTTACTCGGGACTAGCGGGTAACAATGAGCAGTTCTTC. This gives the protein CASSYSGLAGNNEQFF.

This clone appeared once. The V call is TRBV2, the J call TRBJ2-1; D gene unclear. Trimming took 1 base from V and 1 from J, leaving 8 bases between them. Germline CDR1 is SNHLY and CDR2 is FYNNEI. The CDR3 consists of 15 residues. CDR3 in amino acids: CASSEDLRSYNEQFF. In DNA form, the CDR3 reads TGTGCCAGCAGTGAAGATCTGAGGTCCTACAATGAGCAGTTCTTC.

The J gene is TRBJ2-5, the V gene TRBV21-1; TRBD2 was called by the table and not checked on the DNA. TRBV21-1 is flagged as a pseudogene. The CDR3 runs to 12 residues. The CDR3 here is CASRLRRETQYF. The CDR3 DNA follows: TGTGCCAGCAGACTAAGGAGGGAGACCCAGTACTTC.

V is TRBV5-1 and J is TRBJ1-2, with TRBD1 matching over 9 bases. The V segment lost 4 bases and the J segment 4 bases; nucleotides outside the gene matches: 17. From germline, CDR1 is SGHRS and CDR2 YFSETQ. The CDR3 consists of 18 residues. The CDR3 sequence: CASSPHGTGSLTVYGYTF. In DNA form, the CDR3 reads TGCGCCAGCAGCCCACACGGGACAGGGTCTCTCACAGTCTATGGCTACACCTTC.

This chain links TRBV5-1 with TRBJ2-7; TRBD2 matches 11 bases. Per the germline V gene, CDR1 is SGHRS and CDR2 is YFSETQ. The CDR3 sequence is 14 residues long. Losses at the gene ends were 1 base for V and 7 bases for J; bases not matched to a gene: 4. The CDR3 nucleotides read TGCGCCAGCAGCTTGACTAGCGGGAGTGGTGAGCAGTACTTC. This encodes CASSLTSGSGEQYF.